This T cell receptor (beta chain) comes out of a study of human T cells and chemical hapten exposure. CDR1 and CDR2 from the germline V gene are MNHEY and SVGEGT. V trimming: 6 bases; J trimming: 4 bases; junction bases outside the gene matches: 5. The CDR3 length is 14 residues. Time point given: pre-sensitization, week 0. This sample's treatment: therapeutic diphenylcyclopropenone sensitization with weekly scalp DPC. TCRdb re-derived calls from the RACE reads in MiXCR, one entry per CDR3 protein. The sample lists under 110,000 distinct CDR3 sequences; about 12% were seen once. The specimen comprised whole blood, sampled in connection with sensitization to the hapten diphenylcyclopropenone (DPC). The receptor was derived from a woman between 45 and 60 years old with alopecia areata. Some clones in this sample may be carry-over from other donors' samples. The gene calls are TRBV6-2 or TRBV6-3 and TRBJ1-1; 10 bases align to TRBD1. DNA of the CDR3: TGTGCCAGCAGCAGACAGGGGGCTCTCACTGAAGCTTTCTTT. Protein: CASSRQGALTEAFF.